Below, one T cell receptor beta chain is given with its context. Its target is not known. These data are taken from a study of blood T cells in healthy people across ages. General study results and limits: Any changes in expanded clonotypes were possibly confounded, as donor CMV status remained unknown. Older individuals had lower TCR beta diversity per million T cells (the decline was roughly linear).

The CDR3 runs 13 residues. Germline CDR1 is SQVTM and CDR2 is ANQGSEA. The V and J ends lost 7 bases and 0 bases respectively, with 12 bases between them. The second PCR ran about 7 to 12 cycles with a sample-barcoded 5' primer and J-beta primers. One entry per CDR3 protein, called by TCRdb with MiXCR from the 5' RACE reads. The repertoire holds more than 650,000 distinct CDR3 sequences, roughly 53% seen once, with approximately 41% in the top ten. This clonotype was sampled from an elderly man in good health. The genes are TRBV29-1 and TRBJ1-1; a weak D match, TRBD1 (5 bases). The sample comprised blood. In nucleotides, the CDR3 is TGCAGCGCCGATAGACAGATGAACACTGAAGCTTTCTTT. This gives the protein CSADRQMNTEAFF.